What follows describes a single T cell receptor (beta chain). This sample is part of a study of blood T cell repertoires in COVID-19. Looking at the study overall: Sources were T cells, B-cell-depleted T cells, or PBMCs; the material itself was cDNA or gDNA.

Assay: immunoSEQ multiplex PCR; the TCRdb copy retains only in-frame clones and omits some. Of about 370,000 clones listed, approximately 92% are singletons. Participants were aged about 18 to 90 years, lived in about 26 US areas, and enrolled virtually. CDR1 and CDR2 from the germline V gene are GTSNPN and SVGIG (reference sequence). The CDR3 runs 15 residues. V was pared by 4 bases and J by 7 bases, with 11 bases of the junction left unmatched. This TCR came from a man younger than 35 who had recovered from COVID-19. The chain is built from TRBV30 and TRBJ1-2, with TRBD1 matching over 11 bases. Source material: PBMCs or T cells enriched from blood (not recorded which). The CDR3 loop is CAWIRTGGPVSGYTF. The CDR3 nucleotides are TGTGCCTGGATACGGACAGGGGGCCCGGTTAGTGGCTACACCTTC.